One and the same sample provided the 32 T cell receptor beta chains below, sequenced in a study of cytomegalovirus exposure and HLA in healthy donors. Primers for the PCR totalled 60 Vbeta and 13 Jbeta. Only in-frame clones appear in the TCRdb table, and some are missing; sequencing was by immunoSEQ multiplex PCR. The data show about 160,000 clones, approximately 80% seen once. Sample: PBMCs. Receptors originate from a woman aged 18-29 years in good health and CMV-seronegative.

In the case of this clone: The junction and the germline gene differ at one end; a read error may be behind it. V gene TRBV6-1 combines with J gene TRBJ2-1; TRBD2 agrees at 10 bases. This CDR3 has 14 residues. CDR1 and CDR2 from the germline V gene are MNHNS and SASEGT. The CDR3: CASTLGLAWNVQFF. CDR3 DNA: TGTGCCAGCACCTTGGGACTAGCGTGGAATGTGCAGTTCTTC.

J is TRBJ2-1 and V is TRBV13, with 7 bases fitting TRBD1. Germline V gene data show CDR1 as PRHDT and CDR2 as FYEKMQ (reference sequence). CDR3 length: 15 amino acids. J was trimmed by 5 bases and V by 3 bases; bases with no gene match: 7. The CDR3 DNA follows: TGTGCCAGCAGCTTCATCGGGACAGCAAACAATGAGCAGTTCTTC. This gives the protein CASSFIGTANNEQFF.

The gene calls are TRBV5-6 and TRBJ1-3; D perhaps matches TRBD1 (6 bases). Germline V gene sequence: CDR1 SGHDT, CDR2 YYEEEE. The CDR3 has 13 amino acids. The V end lost 4 bases, the J end lost 4 bases, and 9 bases lay between the germline ends. CDR3 protein: CASSIGTGNTIYF. As DNA, the CDR3 is TGTGCCAGCAGCATCGGGACAGGAAACACCATATATTTT.

The rearrangement uses TRBV5-1 and TRBJ2-1; no firm D call. The CDR3 is 15 residues long. Germline assignment: CDR1 SGHRS and CDR2 YFSETQ. Trimming took 2 bases from V and 5 from J, leaving 14 bases between them. Here the CDR3 DNA reads TGCGCCAGCAGCTTAGGATTAGCAGCTAACAATGAGCAGTTCTTC. Amino acid sequence: CASSLGLAANNEQFF.

The chain has TRBV6-4 and TRBJ1-2; the match to TRBD1 covers 9 bases. The CDR3 is 14 residues long. The ends lost 3 bases at V and 7 bases at J; junction bases unmatched: 6. From germline, CDR1 is MRHNA and CDR2 SNTAGT. The CDR3 sequence: CASSEGQGSRGYTF. CDR3 nucleotides: TGTGCCAGCAGTGAAGGACAGGGGAGTCGTGGCTACACCTTC.

This chain uses TRBV30 with TRBJ1-1, with 8 bases matching TRBD1. Germline CDR1 is GTSNPN and CDR2 is SVGIG (reference sequence). J was trimmed by 1 base and V by 1 base; bases with no gene match: 8. This CDR3 contains 16 residues. CDR3 DNA: TGTGCCTGGAGTGAACAGGGGGTTCGGAAGAACACTGAAGCTTTCTTT. Its translation: CAWSEQGVRKNTEAFF.

CDR3 residues: CASSLTSGGYEQYF. The CDR3 bases are TGTGCCAGCAGTTTGACTAGCGGGGGGTACGAGCAGTACTTC. V is TRBV6-6 and J is TRBJ2-7; 13 bases match TRBD2. CDR1 MNHNY and CDR2 SVGAGI come from the germline V gene (reference sequence). The CDR3 covers 14 residues. V lost 4 bases and J lost 4; bases outside the gene matches: 1.

The chain combines TRBV5-1 with TRBJ1-4; D is perhaps TRBD1 (6 bases). The CDR3 sequence is 14 residues long. The ends were cut back, 4 bases at V and 2 bases at J, with 9 bases in the middle. CDR1 is SGHRS and CDR2 is YFSETQ in the germline V gene. CDR3 region: CASSIGQTNEKLFF. DNA of the CDR3: TGCGCCAGCAGCATCGGACAGACTAATGAAAAACTGTTTTTT.

The chain recombines TRBV21-1 with TRBJ1-2. TRBV21-1 is a pseudogene segment. The CDR3 runs 19 residues. CDR3 nucleotide sequence: TGTGCCAGCAGCAACGAGGACTTAAAAGTTTTTGAATGTAGGTATGGCTACACCTTC. Translating it yields CASSNEDLKVFECRYGYTF.

The genes are TRBV7-8 and TRBJ2-7; 12 nucleotides match TRBD2. CDR1 and CDR2 from the germline V gene are SGHVS and FQNEAQ. The CDR3 contains 17 residues. J lost 7 bases, V lost 4 bases, and 14 bases had no gene match. The CDR3 coding sequence is TGTGCCAGCAGCTCGAGGACTAGCGGGATCGCTGCGAGGGAGCAGTACTTC. Protein: CASSSRTSGIAAREQYF.

V usage is TRBV7-8 and J usage is TRBJ2-3, with a possible D match to TRBD2 (6 bases). Trimming shortened V by 4 bases and J by 2 bases, and 13 bases separated the two germline ends. The CDR3 covers 15 residues. Germline CDR1 is SGHVS and CDR2 is FQNEAQ. The DNA of the CDR3 is TGTGCCAGCAGCTCACTCCGGGGGAACACAGATACGCAGTATTTT. Its translation: CASSSLRGNTDTQYF.

The J gene is TRBJ1-4, the V gene TRBV28; 7 bases match TRBD1. Trimming removed 4 bases from V and 6 bases from J; junction bases left unmatched: 5. The CDR3 runs to 14 residues. Germline-derived CDR1 and CDR2 are MDHEN and SYDVKM. As DNA, the CDR3 is TGTGCCAGCAGTTCGGGACAGCATCATGAAAAACTGTTTTTT. Translating gives CASSSGQHHEKLFF.

There are a few counts of this clone. This chain joins TRBV28 and TRBJ1-2, with a tentative D call TRBD1 (6 bases). The CDR3 runs 15 residues. V was trimmed by 1 base and J by 0 bases, leaving 9 bases between them. The germline V gene encodes CDR1 MDHEN and CDR2 SYDVKM. The CDR3 DNA reads TGTGCCAGCAGTTTATCGGGACATCCTAACTATGGCTACACCTTC. Encoded protein: CASSLSGHPNYGYTF.

The rearrangement links TRBV29-1 to TRBJ2-5; 9 bases match TRBD1. The V gene end was trimmed by 4 bases and the J gene end by 5 bases; junction bases not matched to a gene: 8. Germline V gives CDR1 SQVTM, CDR2 ANQGSEA. The CDR3 is 14 residues long. CDR3 DNA: TGCAGCGTTGTCACACAGGGGGCAATCGAGACCCAGTACTTC. Its translation is CSVVTQGAIETQYF.

This clone was seen only a few times. V and J are TRBV19 and TRBJ2-1; TRBD2 matches at 9 bases. CDR1 is LNHDA, CDR2 SQIVND, per germline (reference sequence). V gave up 0 bases and J gave up 4 bases; unmatched junction bases: 7. This CDR3 region has 17 residues. This CDR3 reads CASSIDEGLAGYNEQFF. CDR3 in DNA: TGTGCCAGTAGTATAGATGAGGGTCTAGCGGGATACAATGAGCAGTTCTTC.

CDR3 loop: CASSLVPGDGEKLFF. CDR3 sequence (DNA): TGTGCCAGCAGCTTAGTACCGGGGGACGGAGAAAAACTGTTTTTT. The rearrangement uses TRBV7-2 and TRBJ1-4; tentatively, D is TRBD1 (5 bases). CDR1 is SGHTA, CDR2 FQGNSA, per germline. Trimming took 1 base from V and 8 from J, leaving 14 bases between them. The CDR3 is 15 residues long. The variable domain in full, with the rest retrieved from reference TRBV7-2 and TRBJ1-4, is GAGVSQSPSNKVTEKGKDVELRCDPISGHTALYWYRQSLGQGLEFLIYFQGNSAPDKSGLPSDRFSAERTGGSVSTLTIQRTQQEDSAVYLCASSLVPGDGEKLFFGSGTQLSVL.

The chain combines TRBV28 with TRBJ1-5, with D possibly being TRBD1 (6 bases). CDR1 and CDR2 from the germline V gene are MDHEN and SYDVKM. This CDR3 contains 14 residues. V dropped 10 bases and J dropped 2 bases, with 15 bases sitting between them. This chain's CDR3 is CAISTGNGNQPQHF. The CDR3 DNA reads as TGTGCCATATCCACAGGGAATGGCAATCAGCCCCAGCATTTT.

J is TRBJ2-3 and V is TRBV28, with 7 bases fitting TRBD2. Germline V gives CDR1 MDHEN, CDR2 SYDVKM. This CDR3 is 18 amino acids long. V was clipped by 6 bases and J by 1 base; unmatched bases: 16. The CDR3 loop is CASSSGGWGEVGTDTQYF. The CDR3, as DNA: TGTGCCAGCAGCTCGGGAGGCTGGGGGGAGGTGGGCACAGATACGCAGTATTTT.

V is TRBV6-4 and J is TRBJ1-1, with TRBD1 matching 8 bases. The germline gives CDR1 MRHNA, CDR2 SNTAGT. The CDR3 sequence is 14 residues long. V lost 6 bases and J lost 5; bases outside the gene matches: 8. This CDR3 is CASRNGQGVTEAFF. Here the CDR3 DNA reads TGTGCCAGCAGAAACGGACAGGGAGTAACTGAAGCTTTCTTT.

In this sample, this clone turned up a few times. The chain is built from TRBV28 and TRBJ2-7, with a possible D match to TRBD2 (6 bases). The CDR3 runs to 14 residues. V dropped 5 bases and J dropped 3 bases, with 14 bases sitting between them. Per the germline V gene, CDR1 is MDHEN and CDR2 is SYDVKM. CDR3 residues: CASSPTMGLYEQYF. The CDR3 nucleotides read TGTGCCAGCAGTCCGACGATGGGACTCTACGAGCAGTACTTC.

V is TRBV6-5 and J is TRBJ2-7; D may be TRBD1 (6 bases). The CDR3 covers 13 residues. The V end lost 10 bases, the J end lost 3 bases, and 16 bases lay between the germline ends. The V gene's germline CDR1 is MNHEY and CDR2 SVGAGI. DNA for the CDR3: TGTGCCACCGAAGACAGGCAAAACTACGAGCAGTACTTC. This translates into CATEDRQNYEQYF.

This chain connects TRBV28 to TRBJ1-5; 7 positions agree with TRBD1. The CDR3 contains 16 residues. CDR1 MDHEN and CDR2 SYDVKM come from the germline V gene. J lost 1 base, V lost 3 bases, and 6 bases had no gene match. In DNA, the CDR3 is TGTGCCAGCAGTTTCCCCATGACAGGGAGCAATCAGCCCCAGCATTTT. It specifies CASSFPMTGSNQPQHF.

The chain is built from TRBV29-1 and TRBJ1-1; tentative D call: TRBD1 (5 bases). V was cut by 7 bases and J by 0 bases, with 12 bases left in between. CDR1 and CDR2 (germline): SQVTM, ANQGSEA. The length of the CDR3 is 13 residues. The CDR3 sequence is CSARQDMNTEAFF. The CDR3 DNA follows: TGCAGCGCCCGGCAGGACATGAACACTGAAGCTTTCTTT.

The chain couples TRBV6-6 to TRBJ2-7; the match to TRBD1 covers 8 bases. CDR3 length equals 12 residues. Trimming at V came to 6 bases and at J to 6 bases, leaving 4 bases not matched to a gene. CDR1 is MNHNY and CDR2 is SVGAGI in the germline V gene (reference sequence). The CDR3 DNA follows: TGTGCCAGCAGCTCCACAGGGGGCGAGCAGTACTTC. Its protein product is CASSSTGGEQYF.

The chain carries TRBV11-2 and TRBJ2-2; the match to TRBD1 covers 7 bases. Trimming at V came to 5 bases and at J to 4 bases, leaving 10 bases not matched to a gene. CDR1 and CDR2 from the germline V gene are SGHAT and FQNNGV. This CDR3 is built from 16 residues. This chain's CDR3 is CASSRHRQGITGELFF. The CDR3 coding sequence is TGTGCCAGCAGCCGTCACCGACAGGGTATCACCGGGGAGCTGTTTTTT. The full variable domain, with the rest looked up from reference TRBV11-2 and TRBJ2-2, is EAGVAQSPRYKIIEKRQSVAFWCNPISGHATLYWYQQILGQGPKLLIQFQNNGVVDDSQLPKDRFSAERLKGVDSTLKIQPAKLEDSAVYLCASSRHRQGITGELFFGEGSRLTVL.

This chain links TRBV11-2 with TRBJ1-1, with TRBD1 matching over 9 bases. Germline-derived CDR1 and CDR2 are SGHAT and FQNNGV. The CDR3 length is 18 residues. Losses at the gene ends were 1 base for V and 5 bases for J; bases not matched to a gene: 14. This CDR3 is CASSLGTGTGRRWTEAFF. The CDR3 nucleotides are TGTGCCAGCAGCTTAGGGACCGGGACAGGGCGCCGGTGGACTGAAGCTTTCTTT.

The chain carries TRBV6-5 and TRBJ2-7; the D gene is possibly TRBD1 (6 bases). Germline V gene sequence: CDR1 MNHEY, CDR2 SVGAGI. V was cut by 0 bases and J by 2 bases, with 14 bases left in between. The CDR3 consists of 16 residues. The CDR3, as DNA: TGTGCCAGCAGTTACTCGGACAGCGCCGCTACCTACGAGCAGTACTTC. Protein sequence: CASSYSDSAATYEQYF.

Details on this clone: This CDR3 is also generated by other DNA sequences in the sample. The chain carries TRBV4-1 and TRBJ1-1, with unresolved D. Trimming pared 1 base from V and 2 bases from J, leaving 11 bases between. In germline, CDR1 is MGHRA, CDR2 YSYEKL. This CDR3 region has 15 residues. CDR3 amino acids: CASSQVEGSNTEAFF. CDR3 DNA sequence: TGCGCCAGCAGCCAAGTAGAGGGTTCCAACACTGAAGCTTTCTTT.

This clone was picked up a small number of times. The gene calls are TRBV19 and TRBJ2-5; D is perhaps TRBD2 (6 bases). The germline V gene has CDR1 LNHDA and CDR2 SQIVND (reference sequence). The CDR3 is 16 amino acids. V was trimmed by 3 bases and J by 0 bases, leaving 14 bases between them. The CDR3 nucleotides read TGTGCCAGTAGTATTGGAGGGATCCCTTACCAAGAGACCCAGTACTTC. The encoded protein is CASSIGGIPYQETQYF.

The V and J genes are TRBV19 and TRBJ1-2; 8 nucleotides match TRBD1. Losses at the gene ends were 3 bases for V and 0 bases for J; bases not matched to a gene: 9. The CDR3 covers 17 residues. The germline gives CDR1 LNHDA, CDR2 SQIVND (reference sequence). CDR3 residues: CASSIKRDRWANYGYTF. The CDR3 nucleotides are TGTGCCAGTAGTATCAAGAGGGACAGGTGGGCTAACTATGGCTACACCTTC.

V gene TRBV5-6 combines with J gene TRBJ2-7; 11 nucleotides agree with TRBD2. Losses at the gene ends were 6 bases for V and 7 bases for J; bases not matched to a gene: 6. CDR1 SGHDT and CDR2 YYEEEE come from the germline V gene. The CDR3 contains 13 residues. DNA of the CDR3: TGTGCCAGCAAGCGACTAGCGGGATTTGAGCAGTACTTC. It yields the protein CASKRLAGFEQYF.

The rearrangement uses TRBV7-9 and TRBJ2-7; possible D gene TRBD2, 5 bases. CDR1 and CDR2 from the germline V gene are SEHNR and FQNEAQ (reference sequence). This CDR3 spans 15 amino acids. Trimming stripped 5 bases from V and 1 base from J, with 15 bases between. The CDR3 DNA reads TGTGCCAGCAGCGCCGGGGTTCTCAGATCCTACGAGCAGTACTTC. Translation gives CASSAGVLRSYEQYF.